This T cell receptor (beta chain) was obtained from a study of T cell responses to AZD1222 COVID-19 vaccine. Study-wide results and limits: None of the repertoires were sampled until the peak T cell response had passed.

This table comes from immunoSEQ multiplex PCR, and its TCRdb copy is limited to in-frame clones, with some not included. The table shows 77,000 or so clones, with approximately 88% occurring only once. The CDR3 is made up of 12 amino acids. Trimming cost V 7 bases and J 1 base, with 7 bases left between them. Germline V gives CDR1 LNHDA, CDR2 SQIVND (reference sequence). Details on this clone: What it recognizes is unknown.

This chain links TRBV19 with TRBJ1-1; D remains unclear. The sequencing used peripheral blood, collected on day 0 of AZD1222 vaccination. This TCR came from an adult in good health. CDR3 nucleotides: TGTGCCAGTAAGGCGGGGAACACTGAAGCTTTCTTT. The encoded protein is CASKAGNTEAFF.